Each of the 26 T cell receptor beta chains below was sequenced from the same sample in a study of CD8+ T cells in alopecia areata. Extracted from the samples, RNA was reverse transcribed into cDNA to serve as the sequencing template. Generated by immunoSEQ multiplex PCR, the TCRdb table keeps only in-frame clones and is missing some. The sample consists of some 99,000 clones, about 64% of them appearing once. Treatment noted: oral pan-JAK inhibitor, 5-10 mg twice daily. The sample was CD8+ T cells sorted from blood, taken at week 4, from a patient treated with tofacitinib. These receptors came from a human donor with alopecia areata.

The chain uses TRBV10-3 and TRBJ2-7; D gene uncertain. This CDR3 is 11 amino acids long. V lost 8 bases to trimming and J lost 3 bases, with 8 bases between them. Germline V lookup: CDR1 ENHRY, CDR2 SYGVKD. CDR3 sequence (DNA): TGTGCCATCCCCACAGTCTACGAGCAGTACTTC. Translated, it gives CAIPTVYEQYF.

J is TRBJ1-2 and V is TRBV5-1; 7 nucleotides match TRBD1. The CDR3 contains 16 residues. J gave up 4 bases and V 7 bases, and 16 bases lay outside the gene matches. Germline-derived CDR1 and CDR2 are SGHRS and YFSETQ. CDR3 sequence (DNA): TGCGCCAGCCGCCCTGACGACTGGGACAGATCCTATGGCTACACCTTC. Translating it yields CASRPDDWDRSYGYTF.

This rearrangement joins TRBV5-1 to TRBJ1-1; D call uncertain. Trimming shortened V by 2 bases and J by 0 bases, and 8 bases separated the two germline ends. This CDR3 is built from 14 residues. The V gene's germline CDR1 is SGHRS and CDR2 YFSETQ. CDR3 sequence: CASSLELMNTEAFF. CDR3 nucleotides: TGCGCCAGCAGCTTAGAGTTGATGAACACTGAAGCTTTCTTT.

This chain links TRBV5-1 with TRBJ2-7; 11 bases line up with TRBD2. Unmatched junction bases numbered 3, after V lost 2 bases and J lost 2 bases. CDR1 SGHRS and CDR2 YFSETQ come from the germline V gene. CDR3 length: 15 residues. CDR3 nucleotides: TGCGCCAGCAGCTTCGGGACTAGCGGACCCTACGAGCAGTACTTC. Residues: CASSFGTSGPYEQYF.

The CDR3 DNA sequence: TGTGCCAGCAGCCTCTCGGGGGGGCAAACTGAAGCTTTCTTT. Its translation is CASSLSGGQTEAFF. The rearrangement joins TRBV27 to TRBJ1-1, with D maybe TRBD1 (6 bases). This CDR3 is 14 amino acids long. V lost 6 bases and J lost 5, with 16 bases in between. Germline CDR1 and CDR2: MNHEY and SMNVEV (reference sequence).

This clone was seen more than once but under ten times. The V call is TRBV6-5, the J call TRBJ2-7, with 8 bases lining up with TRBD1. The germline V gene has CDR1 MNHEY and CDR2 SVGAGI. The CDR3 is made up of 16 amino acids. After removal of 0 bases from V and 5 bases from J, the junction contained 9 bases not matched to a gene. The CDR3, as DNA: TGTGCCAGCAGTTACTCCCTCACAGGGGGGATCGACGAGCAGTACTTC. Translation gives CASSYSLTGGIDEQYF.

The chain is built from TRBV19 and TRBJ1-5; D gene unclear. Germline CDR1 LNHDA, CDR2 SQIVND (reference sequence). With 3 bases removed from V and 6 bases from J, the gap between germline ends came to 9 bases. The CDR3 is made up of 13 amino acids. CDR3 amino acids: CASSIWVLQPQHF. The CDR3, as DNA: TGTGCCAGTAGTATCTGGGTCCTTCAGCCCCAGCATTTT.

The chain uses TRBV29-1 and TRBJ2-7; 14 bases align to TRBD2. The V gene end was trimmed by 0 bases and the J gene end by 3 bases; junction bases not matched to a gene: 4. Germline lookup yields CDR1 SQVTM and CDR2 ANQGSEA. The CDR3 runs 16 residues. This CDR3 reads CSVEEGLAGANYEQYF. The CDR3 DNA reads TGCAGCGTTGAAGAGGGACTAGCGGGAGCGAACTACGAGCAGTACTTC.

This clone came up many times. The chain carries TRBV4-3 and TRBJ2-7; D is perhaps TRBD2 (6 bases). Germline V gives CDR1 LGHNA, CDR2 YSLEER. The CDR3 has 14 residues. V was shortened by 0 bases and J by 0 bases, with 6 bases between the two germline ends. The CDR3 protein is CASSQDGSSYEQYF. CDR3 DNA: TGCGCCAGCAGCCAAGACGGGAGCTCCTACGAGCAGTACTTC.

This clone has a handful of counts. This chain connects TRBV7-9 to TRBJ1-5; D is perhaps TRBD1 (6 bases). Germline V gives CDR1 SEHNR, CDR2 FQNEAQ (reference sequence). The CDR3 runs to 16 residues. The V end was cut by 4 bases, the J end by 3 bases, with 16 bases between. CDR3: CASSYSTGTPNQPQHF. The CDR3, as DNA: TGTGCCAGCAGCTACTCGACCGGGACACCCAATCAGCCCCAGCATTTT.

The chain is built from TRBV7-9 and TRBJ1-1, with D perhaps TRBD1 (5 bases). This CDR3 is 15 amino acids long. CDR1 is SEHNR and CDR2 is FQNEAQ in the germline V gene (reference sequence). V lost 3 bases and J lost 1, with 12 bases in between. CDR3 sequence: CASSFSAGWNTEAFF. The CDR3 coding sequence is TGTGCCAGCAGCTTTTCCGCAGGGTGGAACACTGAAGCTTTCTTT.

The chain is built from TRBV30 and TRBJ2-4, with D hard to call. V shed 4 bases and J shed 0 bases, with 13 bases lying between them. Per the germline V gene, CDR1 is GTSNPN and CDR2 is SVGIG (reference sequence). This CDR3 comprises 15 residues. This CDR3 is CAWNLPPLAKNIQYF. CDR3 DNA sequence: TGTGCCTGGAACCTACCCCCACTAGCCAAAAACATTCAGTACTTC.

The V and J genes are TRBV29-1 and TRBJ1-2, with 7 bases matching TRBD1. This CDR3 has 13 amino acids. V shed 6 bases, J shed 4 bases, and the junction held 8 bases outside the gene matches. The germline CDR1 and CDR2 sequences are SQVTM and ANQGSEA. CDR3 region: CSVETGRSYGYTF. The CDR3 DNA reads TGCAGCGTCGAGACAGGGAGGAGCTATGGCTACACCTTC.

This clone was observed a handful of times. The genes are TRBV9 and TRBJ2-7; the D gene is possibly TRBD2 (5 bases). V gave up 3 bases and J gave up 3 bases, with 7 bases separating them. The CDR3 is made up of 12 amino acids. Germline CDR1 SGDLS, CDR2 YYNGEE. CDR3: CASSGRDYEQYF. Here the CDR3 DNA reads TGTGCCAGCAGCGGCCGGGACTACGAGCAGTACTTC.

The V and J genes are TRBV4-1 and TRBJ1-5; a possible D gene is TRBD1 (6 bases). This CDR3 is built from 14 residues. CDR1 MGHRA and CDR2 YSYEKL come from the germline V gene. V shed 2 bases and J shed 3 bases, with 8 bases lying between them. CDR3 DNA sequence: TGCGCCAGCAGCCAAACAGGGTTCAATCAGCCCCAGCATTTT. Its protein is CASSQTGFNQPQHF.

The rearrangement uses TRBV25-1 and TRBJ1-2; 8 bases are shared with TRBD1. Germline CDR1 is MGHDK and CDR2 is SYGVNS. Trimming cost V 11 bases and J 3 bases; bases outside gene matches: 5. The CDR3 contains 12 residues. CDR3 region: CAATGDDYGYTF. The CDR3 DNA is TGTGCCGCGACAGGGGATGACTATGGCTACACCTTC.

This clone appeared once. The V and J genes are TRBV4-1 and TRBJ2-5; D is perhaps TRBD1 (6 bases). V dropped 0 bases and J dropped 4 bases, with 12 bases sitting between them. The CDR3 consists of 15 residues. Germline V CDR1 and CDR2: MGHRA, YSYEKL. In DNA, the CDR3 is TGCGCCAGCAGCCAAGAATCTACAGGGACAGAGACCCAGTACTTC. The encoded protein is CASSQESTGTETQYF.

This chain links TRBV29-1 with TRBJ1-1; D is possibly TRBD1 (5 bases). The germline V gene has CDR1 SQVTM and CDR2 ANQGSEA. Trimming took 1 base from V and 8 from J, leaving 11 bases between them. The CDR3 extends over 12 amino acids. DNA for the CDR3: TGCAGCGTTGAAGGACGGGGGGTAGAAGCTTTCTTT. This encodes CSVEGRGVEAFF.

The chain recombines TRBV9 with TRBJ2-3; a possible D gene is TRBD2 (6 bases). Trimming stripped 1 base from V and 2 bases from J, with 11 bases between. Germline V gene sequence: CDR1 SGDLS, CDR2 YYNGEE. CDR3 length: 15 residues. CDR3 sequence reads: CASSVNSGFTDTQYF. The DNA of the CDR3 is TGTGCCAGCAGCGTAAATAGCGGATTCACAGATACGCAGTATTTT.

In this sample, this clone turned up a few times. CDR3 nucleotide sequence: TGTGCCAGCAGTGACATATGGGGTGGCTCCTACGAGCAGTACTTC. Translated: CASSDIWGGSYEQYF. The V gene is TRBV27, the J gene TRBJ2-7, with D uncertain. Germline CDR1 MNHEY, CDR2 SMNVEV (reference sequence). Trimming pared 5 bases from V and 0 bases from J, leaving 14 bases between. CDR3 length: 15 amino acids.

This clone was detected only once. The chain recombines TRBV29-1 with TRBJ2-2, with D unresolved. Germline loops: CDR1 SQVTM, CDR2 ANQGSEA. The ends were cut back, 3 bases at V and 5 bases at J, with 13 bases in the middle. CDR3 length: 14 residues. The chain's CDR3 is CSVDYPRETGELFF. As DNA, the CDR3 is TGCAGCGTTGATTACCCCCGAGAGACCGGGGAGCTGTTTTTT.

The rearrangement uses TRBV5-1 and TRBJ2-7; 15 nucleotides line up with TRBD2. The germline gives CDR1 SGHRS, CDR2 YFSETQ. This CDR3 comprises 17 residues. V was clipped by 4 bases and J by 3 bases; unmatched bases: 8. The CDR3 loop is CASSTGTSGGSFYEQYF. The CDR3 DNA reads TGCGCCAGCAGCACCGGGACTAGCGGGGGGTCCTTCTACGAGCAGTACTTC.

In its sample, this clone was seen a few times. The CDR3, as DNA: TGTGCCAGCAGTAGGACTAGCGGGAGTAAAGATACGCAGTATTTT. Protein sequence: CASSRTSGSKDTQYF. The chain combines TRBV6-4 with TRBJ2-3, with 13 positions matching TRBD2. The CDR3 loop spans 15 amino acids. Losses at the gene ends were 5 bases for V and 5 bases for J; bases not matched to a gene: 4. Germline values: CDR1 MRHNA, CDR2 SNTAGT.

V gene TRBV4-3 combines with J gene TRBJ2-7; D is unclear. Germline values: CDR1 LGHNA, CDR2 YSLEER. The CDR3 spans 15 residues. V was trimmed by 0 bases and J by 3 bases, leaving 12 bases between them. The DNA for the CDR3 is TGCGCCAGCAGCCAAGATTCTCGCGGAAGCTACGAGCAGTACTTC. Its protein product is CASSQDSRGSYEQYF.

The rearrangement joins TRBV30 to TRBJ2-2; D is ambiguous. V lost 1 base and J lost 3, with 6 bases in between. The length of the CDR3 is 13 residues. Germline V gives CDR1 GTSNPN, CDR2 SVGIG (reference sequence). The CDR3 reads CAWSAGHTGELFF. For the CDR3, the DNA is TGTGCCTGGAGTGCAGGCCACACCGGGGAGCTGTTTTTT.

The CDR3 sequence: CASSSQGLAPPGEQFF. The CDR3 DNA sequence: TGTGCCAGCAGCTCCCAAGGACTAGCCCCTCCGGGGGAGCAGTTCTTC. The chain employs TRBV13 and TRBJ2-1, with TRBD2 matching 8 bases. V shed 4 bases and J 10 bases; nucleotides not matched to a gene: 15. Germline V gene data show CDR1 as PRHDT and CDR2 as FYEKMQ (reference sequence). CDR3 length: 16 amino acids.